Below, 25 T cell receptor beta chains from the same sample are listed, as sequenced in a study of shared clonotypes between healthy human individuals. The protocol was immunoSEQ multiplex PCR, while the TCRdb copy is restricted to in-frame clones and leaves out a portion. The sample consists of about 1,500,000 clones, roughly 96% of them appearing once. The specimen sequenced was naive CD4+ T cells sorted from blood. The sample's subset: CD45RA+ positively selected. The receptors shown here come from a man aged 25-40 years in good health.

The V gene is TRBV5-1, the J gene TRBJ1-1; D is perhaps TRBD1 (6 bases). V was pared by 2 bases and J by 3 bases, with 11 bases between. The germline CDR1 and CDR2 sequences are SGHRS and YFSETQ. The CDR3 totals 14 residues. DNA of the CDR3: TGCGCCAGCAGCTTCAGGGGCTGGGACACTGAAGCTTTCTTT. This gives the protein CASSFRGWDTEAFF.

This clone appeared once. The J gene is TRBJ2-7, the V gene TRBV18, with D unresolved. Germline values: CDR1 KGHSH, CDR2 LQKENI. CDR3 length equals 15 residues. Trimming removed 0 bases from V and 2 bases from J, with 11 bases in between. The CDR3 DNA reads as TGTGCCAGCTCACCACCTAGGCGGAGTCCCTACGAGCAGTACTTC. Translating gives CASSPPRRSPYEQYF.

CDR3 nucleotide sequence: TGTGCCAGCCGCCTCGCGGGACAGGGGGGTACAGATACGCAGTATTTT. It codes for CASRLAGQGGTDTQYF. The rearrangement links TRBV19 to TRBJ2-3, with TRBD1 identical over 11 bases. The junction had 11 bases not matched to a gene; V was cut back by 9 bases and J by 3 bases. Germline CDR1 and CDR2: LNHDA and SQIVND (reference sequence). There are 16 residues in the CDR3.

J is TRBJ1-1 and V is TRBV27; D call uncertain. The germline CDR1 and CDR2 sequences are MNHEY and SMNVEV (reference sequence). V was cut by 4 bases and J by 2 bases, with 11 bases left in between. This CDR3 region has 14 residues. The DNA of the CDR3 is TGTGCCAGCAGTTCAGAGGTGGCTAACACTGAAGCTTTCTTT. As protein: CASSSEVANTEAFF.

The chain recombines TRBV30 with TRBJ2-7; perhaps TRBD1 as D (6 bases). The germline V and J ends were trimmed by 0 bases and 2 bases, with 11 bases remaining between them. This CDR3 is built from 14 residues. The germline gives CDR1 GTSNPN, CDR2 SVGIG (reference sequence). DNA for the CDR3: TGTGCCTGGAGTGTACAGGGCTTGACCTACGAGCAGTACTTC. This encodes CAWSVQGLTYEQYF.

The chain has TRBV29-1 and TRBJ2-5; D is ambiguous. Trimming removed 5 bases at V and 5 bases at J, with 6 bases between. The CDR3 covers 10 residues. Germline-derived CDR1 and CDR2 are SQVTM and ANQGSEA. CDR3 region: CSVLSETQYF. The CDR3 DNA sequence: TGCAGCGTTTTGTCGGAGACCCAGTACTTC.

This clone was counted between two and nine times. The genes are TRBV2 and TRBJ1-5; D is unresolved. The CDR3 spans 12 residues. Trimming left V 8 bases short and J 5 bases short, with 10 bases between. Germline V lookup: CDR1 SNHLY, CDR2 FYNNEI. CDR3 coding DNA: TGTGCCAGCGGACGTGAGTATCAGCCCCAGCATTTT. Protein: CASGREYQPQHF.

The chain joins TRBV7-2 to TRBJ2-5; 7 nucleotides agree with TRBD1. The CDR3 has 14 residues. Germline V lookup: CDR1 SGHTA, CDR2 FQGNSA. The V and J ends lost 5 bases and 5 bases, in that order; junction bases with no gene match: 8. The CDR3 bases are TGTGCCAGCAGCACCCGACAGGGTTACGAGACCCAGTACTTC. Protein: CASSTRQGYETQYF.

The CDR3, as DNA: TGTGCCAGTAGTAAGGGACTAGCGGGAGTCCCCCCAGATACGCAGTATTTT. Translating gives CASSKGLAGVPPDTQYF. The chain has TRBV19 and TRBJ2-3; 14 bases are shared with TRBD2. The CDR3 is 17 residues long. J lost 4 bases, V lost 4 bases, and 7 bases had no gene match. Germline V CDR1 and CDR2: LNHDA, SQIVND (reference sequence).

The chain uses TRBV7-3 and TRBJ2-7; TRBD1 might be the D (6 bases). CDR3 length equals 15 residues. The ends were cut back, 5 bases at V and 6 bases at J, with 20 bases in the middle. CDR1 and CDR2 from the germline V gene are SGHTA and FQGTGA. CDR3 DNA: TGTGCCAGCAGCATACAGGGTCCGCCGGGATCCGAGCAGTACTTC. Its translation is CASSIQGPPGSEQYF.

The rearrangement links TRBV9 to TRBJ2-3; 7 nucleotides align to TRBD2. The J segment lost 0 bases and the V segment lost 4 bases, leaving 8 bases of the junction unmatched. CDR1 and CDR2 (germline): SGDLS, YYNGEE. The CDR3 is 16 amino acids. CDR3 sequence: CASSQRGEASTDTQYF. DNA of the CDR3: TGTGCCAGCAGCCAACGGGGGGAGGCTAGCACAGATACGCAGTATTTT.

As to this clone: One end of the junction fails to match germline, which may point to a read error. J is TRBJ2-5 and V is TRBV7-7; TRBD2 might be the D (7 bases). CDR1 SSHAT and CDR2 FNYEAQ come from the germline V gene (reference sequence). CDR3 length: 14 residues. The CDR3 protein is CASSQGTNQETQYF. CDR3 in DNA: TGTGCTAGCAGCCAGGGGACTAACCAAGAGACCCAGTACTTC.

CDR3 region: CASTQPGYEQYF. Here the CDR3 DNA reads TGTGCCAGCACCCAACCTGGTTACGAGCAGTACTTC. V gene TRBV28 combines with J gene TRBJ2-7, with D uncertain. Trimming took 7 bases from V and 4 from J, leaving 11 bases between them. The CDR3 consists of 12 residues. Germline loops: CDR1 MDHEN, CDR2 SYDVKM.

This clone was counted once. The genes are TRBV7-3 and TRBJ2-3, with 7 positions matching TRBD1. Looked up from germline, CDR1 is SGHTA and CDR2 is FQGTGA. Trimming removed 2 bases from V and 8 bases from J; junction bases left unmatched: 22. The CDR3 contains 19 residues. In nucleotides, the CDR3 is TGTGCCAGCAGCTTATATTTCTTTAGGGGGCTGGAAGCCAGGGGTACGCAGTATTTT. The encoded protein is CASSLYFFRGLEARGTQYF.

The chain has TRBV7-9 and TRBJ1-5; 7 nucleotides align to TRBD1. Germline V lookup: CDR1 SEHNR, CDR2 FQNEAQ (reference sequence). V was pared by 5 bases and J by 7 bases, with 5 bases of the junction left unmatched. The CDR3 has 13 residues. The CDR3, as DNA: TGTGCCAGCAGCCCAGACAGGGTCCAGCCCCAGCATTTT. This sequence encodes CASSPDRVQPQHF. The full variable domain, with the rest looked up from reference TRBV7-9 and TRBJ1-5, is DTGVSQNPRHKITKRGQNVTFRCDPISEHNRLYWYRQTLGQGPEFLTYFQNEAQLEKSRLLSDRFSAERPKGSFSTLEIQRTEQGDSAMYLCASSPDRVQPQHFGDGTRLSIL.

The chain employs TRBV7-9 and TRBJ1-2; D is possibly TRBD1 (6 bases). In germline, CDR1 is SEHNR, CDR2 FQNEAQ (reference sequence). The CDR3 totals 15 residues. Trimming left V 5 bases short and J 0 bases short, with 13 bases between. CDR3 sequence reads: CASSIGGRTNYGYTF. The DNA of the CDR3 is TGTGCCAGCAGCATAGGGGGAAGGACTAACTATGGCTACACCTTC.

This chain joins TRBV6-5 and TRBJ2-7; TRBD2 aligns across 8 bases. Losses at the gene ends were 10 bases for V and 2 bases for J; bases not matched to a gene: 10. Germline V lookup: CDR1 MNHEY, CDR2 SVGAGI. The CDR3 totals 14 residues. The CDR3 here is CATTRAGGTYEQYF. The CDR3 DNA is TGTGCCACCACCAGGGCGGGAGGCACCTACGAGCAGTACTTC.

The V and J genes are TRBV27 and TRBJ2-7; 7 bases agree with TRBD2. Germline V gene sequence: CDR1 MNHEY, CDR2 SMNVEV (reference sequence). Trimming removed 1 base from V and 2 bases from J; junction bases left unmatched: 5. This CDR3 is 15 amino acids long. The CDR3 loop reads CASSLFLADTYEQYF. CDR3 DNA sequence: TGTGCCAGCAGTTTATTTCTAGCGGATACCTACGAGCAGTACTTC.

This clone was detected once. The chain carries TRBV18 and TRBJ2-7; 8 nucleotides align to TRBD1. The CDR3 has 16 residues. V lost 1 base, J lost 2 bases, and 7 bases stayed unmatched. Germline-derived CDR1 and CDR2 are KGHSH and LQKENI. For the CDR3, the DNA is TGTGCCAGCTCACCACTCGGGACAGGAGACACCTACGAGCAGTACTTC. Translating gives CASSPLGTGDTYEQYF.

The chain is built from TRBV29-1 and TRBJ2-5; 9 positions agree with TRBD1. The CDR3 sequence is 15 residues long. The J segment lost 4 bases and the V segment lost 0 bases, leaving 6 bases of the junction unmatched. The germline CDR1 and CDR2 sequences are SQVTM and ANQGSEA. As DNA, the CDR3 is TGCAGCGTTGAAGATACAGGGGGCGTTCGAGAGACCCAGTACTTC. Its translation: CSVEDTGGVRETQYF.

The chain links TRBV19 to TRBJ1-1, with D perhaps TRBD1 (6 bases). V gave up 7 bases and J gave up 1 base, with 10 bases separating them. The CDR3 runs 13 residues. In germline, CDR1 is LNHDA, CDR2 SQIVND (reference sequence). In DNA, the CDR3 is TGTGCCAGTATCGGACAGCCGAACACTGAAGCTTTCTTT. This gives the protein CASIGQPNTEAFF. Together with reference TRBV19 and TRBJ1-1, the CDR3 gives the full variable domain: DGGITQSPKYLFRKEGQNVTLSCEQNLNHDAMYWYRQDPGQGLRLIYYSQIVNDFQKGDIAEGYSVSREKKESFPLTVTSAQKNPTAFYLCASIGQPNTEAFFGQGTRLTVV.

The V and J genes are TRBV6-6 and TRBJ2-7; D gene ambiguous. This CDR3 has 14 amino acids. Trimming cost V 6 bases and J 6 bases, with 18 bases left between them. Per the germline V gene, CDR1 is MNHNY and CDR2 is SVGAGI (reference sequence). The chain's CDR3 is CASRTKGRAPEQYF. The CDR3 DNA sequence: TGTGCCAGCAGAACGAAAGGAAGGGCTCCCGAGCAGTACTTC.

This clone was detected a few times. This chain joins TRBV18 and TRBJ2-2; D is uncertain. V was pared by 2 bases and J by 4 bases, with 8 bases between. This CDR3 contains 14 residues. The germline gives CDR1 KGHSH, CDR2 LQKENI. In DNA form, the CDR3 reads TGTGCCAGCTCACCAGCGCTCCGCACCGGGGAGCTGTTTTTT. Translation gives CASSPALRTGELFF.

The V and J genes are TRBV18 and TRBJ2-1, with 9 bases fitting TRBD1. Germline V lookup: CDR1 KGHSH, CDR2 LQKENI. Trimming at V came to 2 bases and at J to 8 bases, leaving 7 bases not matched to a gene. This CDR3 spans 15 amino acids. The CDR3: CASSPGDRAHDEQFF. The CDR3 DNA follows: TGTGCCAGCTCACCAGGGGACAGGGCTCACGATGAGCAGTTCTTC. The whole variable domain, remainder taken from reference TRBV18 and TRBJ2-1, is NAGVMQNPRHLVRRRGQEARLRCSPMKGHSHVYWYRQLPEEGLKFMVYLQKENIIDESGMPKERFSAEFPKEGPSILRIQQVVRGDSAAYFCASSPGDRAHDEQFFGPGTRLTVL.

With respect to this clone: Other DNA variants within this sample encode the same CDR3. The V gene is TRBV7-9, the J gene TRBJ2-7; D is uncertain. Germline CDR1 SEHNR, CDR2 FQNEAQ (reference sequence). The CDR3 extends over 13 amino acids. Trimming shortened V by 2 bases and J by 7 bases, and 12 bases separated the two germline ends. DNA for the CDR3: TGTGCCAGCAGCTTAAAGGGTTCCGGGGAGCAGTACTTC. It translates to CASSLKGSGEQYF.